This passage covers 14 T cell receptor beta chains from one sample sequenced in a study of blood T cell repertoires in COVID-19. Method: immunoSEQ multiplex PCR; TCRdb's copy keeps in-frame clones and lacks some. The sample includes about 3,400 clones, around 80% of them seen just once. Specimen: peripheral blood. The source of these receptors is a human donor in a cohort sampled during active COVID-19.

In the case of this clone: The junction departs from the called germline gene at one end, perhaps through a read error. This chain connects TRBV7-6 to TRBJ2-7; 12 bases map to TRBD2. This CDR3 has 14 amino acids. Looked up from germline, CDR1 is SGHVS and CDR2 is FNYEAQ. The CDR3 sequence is CASSLAGGTYEQYF. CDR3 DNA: TGTGCCAGCAGCCTAGCGGGGGGGACCTACGAGCAGTACTTC.

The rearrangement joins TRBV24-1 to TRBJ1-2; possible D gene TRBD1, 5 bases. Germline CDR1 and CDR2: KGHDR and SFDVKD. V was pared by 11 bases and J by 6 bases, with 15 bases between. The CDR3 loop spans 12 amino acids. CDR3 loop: CARRRGGNGYTF. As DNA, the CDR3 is TGTGCCAGAAGGAGGGGAGGAAATGGCTACACCTTC.

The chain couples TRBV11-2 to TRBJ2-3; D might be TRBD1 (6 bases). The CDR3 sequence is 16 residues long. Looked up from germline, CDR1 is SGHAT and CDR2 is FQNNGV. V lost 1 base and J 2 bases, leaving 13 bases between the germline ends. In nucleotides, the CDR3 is TGTGCCAGCAGCTTAGGGGGGCACCGACCCACAGATACGCAGTATTTT. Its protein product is CASSLGGHRPTDTQYF.

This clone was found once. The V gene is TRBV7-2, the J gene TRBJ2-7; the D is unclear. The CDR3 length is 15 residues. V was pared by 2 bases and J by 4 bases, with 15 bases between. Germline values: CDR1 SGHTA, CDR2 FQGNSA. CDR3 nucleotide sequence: TGTGCCAGCAGCTTATCGGCCGGGTCTATTTACGAGCAGTACTTC. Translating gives CASSLSAGSIYEQYF.

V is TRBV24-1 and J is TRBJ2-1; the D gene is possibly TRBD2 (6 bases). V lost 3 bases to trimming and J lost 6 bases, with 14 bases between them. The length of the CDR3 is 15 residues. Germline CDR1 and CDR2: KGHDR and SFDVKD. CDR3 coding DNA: TGTGCCACCAGTGATGTGGGCGCGGGGAGCAATGAGCAGTTCTTC. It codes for CATSDVGAGSNEQFF.

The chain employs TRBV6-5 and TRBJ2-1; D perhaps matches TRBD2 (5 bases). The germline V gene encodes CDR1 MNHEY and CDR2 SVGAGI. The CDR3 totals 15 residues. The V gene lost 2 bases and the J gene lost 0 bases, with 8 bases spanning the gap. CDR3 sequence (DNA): TGTGCCAGCAGTTACGAGGGCCGCTCCTACAATGAGCAGTTCTTC. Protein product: CASSYEGRSYNEQFF.

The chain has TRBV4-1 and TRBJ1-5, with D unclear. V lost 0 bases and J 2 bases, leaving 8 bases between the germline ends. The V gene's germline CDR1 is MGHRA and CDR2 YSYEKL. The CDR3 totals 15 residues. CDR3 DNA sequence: TGCGCCAGCAGCCAAGAAGCACGGGGCAATCAGCCCCAGCATTTT. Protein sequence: CASSQEARGNQPQHF.

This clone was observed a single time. CDR3 region: CASSAPRGYETQYF. In DNA form, the CDR3 reads TGTGCCAGCAGCGCCCCGAGGGGGTACGAGACCCAGTACTTC. The V and J genes are TRBV6-5 and TRBJ2-5, with D maybe TRBD1 (6 bases). Germline CDR1 is MNHEY and CDR2 is SVGAGI. Trimming left V 6 bases short and J 5 bases short, with 16 bases between. The CDR3 contains 14 residues.

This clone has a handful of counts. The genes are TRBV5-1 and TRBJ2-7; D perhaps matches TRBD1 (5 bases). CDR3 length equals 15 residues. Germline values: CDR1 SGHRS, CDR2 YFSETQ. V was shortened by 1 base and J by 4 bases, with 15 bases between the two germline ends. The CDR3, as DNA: TGCGCCAGCAGCTTGTACGGTCAGGGTGTTTACGAGCAGTACTTC. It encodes CASSLYGQGVYEQYF.

The CDR3 region is CASSFGGTAWANTGELFF. The CDR3 region has the DNA TGTGCCAGCAGCTTTGGGGGGACGGCCTGGGCGAACACCGGGGAGCTGTTTTTT. The chain is built from TRBV5-6 and TRBJ2-2; possibly TRBD2 for D (6 bases). This CDR3 contains 18 residues. From germline, CDR1 is SGHDT and CDR2 YYEEEE. Trimming cost V 2 bases and J 0 bases, with 17 bases left between them.

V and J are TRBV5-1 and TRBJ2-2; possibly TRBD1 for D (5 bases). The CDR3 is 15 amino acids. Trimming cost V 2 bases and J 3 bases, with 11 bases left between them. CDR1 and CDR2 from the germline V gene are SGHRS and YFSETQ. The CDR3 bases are TGCGCCAGCAGCTTACGGACATGGGACACCGGGGAGCTGTTTTTT. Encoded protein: CASSLRTWDTGELFF.

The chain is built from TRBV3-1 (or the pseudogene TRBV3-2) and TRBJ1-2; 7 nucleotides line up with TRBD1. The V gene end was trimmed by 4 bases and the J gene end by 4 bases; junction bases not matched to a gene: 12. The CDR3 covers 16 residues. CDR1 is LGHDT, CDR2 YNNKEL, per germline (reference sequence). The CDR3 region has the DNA TGTGCCAGCAGCCCCGAACTTTTGGACAGGTCCTATGGCTACACCTTC. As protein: CASSPELLDRSYGYTF.

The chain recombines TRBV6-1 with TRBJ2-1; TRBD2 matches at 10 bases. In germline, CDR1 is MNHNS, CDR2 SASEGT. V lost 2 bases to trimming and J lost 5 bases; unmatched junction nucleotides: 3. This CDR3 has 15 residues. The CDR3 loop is CASSEMLAGDNEQFF. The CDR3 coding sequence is TGTGCCAGCAGTGAAATGCTAGCGGGGGACAATGAGCAGTTCTTC.

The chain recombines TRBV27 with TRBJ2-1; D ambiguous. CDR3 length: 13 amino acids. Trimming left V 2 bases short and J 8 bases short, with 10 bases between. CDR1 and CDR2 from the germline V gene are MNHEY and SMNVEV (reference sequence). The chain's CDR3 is CASSLIRFDEQFF. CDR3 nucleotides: TGTGCCAGCAGTTTAATTCGGTTTGATGAGCAGTTCTTC.